This section outlines one T cell receptor (beta chain) sequence together with its context. The source of the sample is a study of blood T cell repertoires in COVID-19. As handled by the study authors: Amplifying reference gene primers gave estimates of nucleated cell counts. Sequenced by immunoSEQ multiplex PCR; TCRdb stores in-frame clones only, minus some. V and J calls and clone size are copied from that table; D and trimming were computed from the DNA. The profile shows 100,000 to 150,000 clones, roughly 80% of them singletons. The germline CDR1 and CDR2 sequences are MNHEY and SMNVEV (reference sequence). Trimming removed 5 bases from V and 3 bases from J; junction bases left unmatched: 3. This CDR3 has 15 amino acids.

This TCR was sampled from a man in his 60s with acute or convalescent COVID-19. Source material: peripheral blood. This rearrangement joins TRBV27 to TRBJ2-1, with 11 bases that match TRBD2. The CDR3 is CASSPGTSGYNEQFF. In DNA, the CDR3 is TGTGCCAGCAGTCCCGGGACTAGCGGCTACAATGAGCAGTTCTTC.